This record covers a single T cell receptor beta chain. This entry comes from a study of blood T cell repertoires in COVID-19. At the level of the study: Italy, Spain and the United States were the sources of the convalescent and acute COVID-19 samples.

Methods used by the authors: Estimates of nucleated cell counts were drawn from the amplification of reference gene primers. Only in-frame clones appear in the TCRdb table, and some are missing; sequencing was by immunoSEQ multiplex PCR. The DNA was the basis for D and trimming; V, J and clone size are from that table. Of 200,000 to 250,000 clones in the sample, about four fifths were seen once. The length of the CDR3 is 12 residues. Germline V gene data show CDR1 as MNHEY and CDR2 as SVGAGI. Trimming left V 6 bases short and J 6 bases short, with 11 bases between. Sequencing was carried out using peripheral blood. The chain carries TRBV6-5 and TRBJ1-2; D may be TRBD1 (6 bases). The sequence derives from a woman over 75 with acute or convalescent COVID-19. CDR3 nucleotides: TGTGCCAGCAGCCTCCCAGGGGATGGCTACACCTTC. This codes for CASSLPGDGYTF.